This T cell receptor (beta chain) was found in a study of early T cells in non-severe SARS-CoV-2 infection (dated by TCRdb to the early 2020s). For the study in its entirety: Because TCR sequencing was done on bulk RNA from unsorted whole blood, the alpha and beta chains could not be paired.

The CDR3 holds 18 amino acids from the cysteine to the phenylalanine. Only the CDR3 portion is preserved as DNA: 54 bases, with reading frame beginning at the first base. According to the germline V gene (reference sequence), CDR1 reads DFQATT and CDR2 reads SNEGSKA. The study was a case-control design nested within a healthcare worker cohort in London, UK, with weekly nasopharyngeal swab PCR tests and blood sampling. Healthcare workers were recruited during the week of the UK lockdown, between 23 and 31 March 2020, and followed weekly for up to roughly 16 weeks. A single count supports this clonotype. Its antigen remains unidentified. Mismatch with germline at one junction end may stem from a read error. The paper's findings and limits, for the study overall: Matching against VDJdb was skewed toward anti-spike CD8 responses, likely underestimated virus-specific expansions, and missed private and CD4 specificities.

The protocol used for the library was 5' RACE. The instrument given in TCRdb is NextSeq 500. To correct for sequencing error and PCR bias, the TCR library protocol tagged individual cDNA molecules with unique molecular identifiers. Both TCR alpha and beta chains were sequenced, and tight co-correlation was observed between alpha and beta sequence abundances in each sample. The authors' pipeline ran thus. Decombinator V4 was used to annotate TCR sequences for V gene, J gene and CDR3. Expanded TCRs were defined as changing significantly between any two time points under a Poisson model with p below 0.0001. TCR abundances were normalised to the total number of TCRs sequenced in each sample and reported as counts per million. MAIT TCRs were defined by TRAV1-2 paired with TRAJ12, TRAJ20 or TRAJ33, and iNKT TCRs by TRAV10 paired with TRAJ18. VDJdb, accessed 1 November 2021, was searched for CMV, EBV and SARS-CoV-2 annotated TCRs, with TCRs annotated for multiple antigens excluded. Clones were called with MiXCR by TCRdb after fastp trimmed the public reads at Q25, and only in-frame beta chains were retained. Each CDR3 protein appears once, grouped with its most common genes and DNA. The V and J calls and clone size come from TCRdb's table, not from the authors' own analysis. This sample has roughly 69,000 distinct CDR3 sequences in its table, and approximately 9.1% of those were observed once. The ten largest clones represent less than 20% of the sample.

The TCR sequence derives from an adult who was a healthcare worker with PCR-confirmed SARS-CoV-2 infection or an uninfected control (not recorded which). The sequence links TRBV20-1 to TRBJ2-1; 9 bases in between match TRBD2. The sequencing used whole blood, collected at baseline. The CDR3 region has the sequence CSAAQPGGLAGSYNGQFF. The nucleotide sequence is TGCAGTGCTGCCCAGCCGGGGGGCCTAGCGGGATCATACAATGGGCAGTTCTTC.